This T cell receptor beta chain was documented in a study of cytomegalovirus exposure and HLA in healthy donors. Looking at the study overall: Previous work identified roughly 110 million unique TCR beta sequences from 200 million or so T cells. Overall study results and limits: Among immune exposure information, only CMV serostatus was available. Some V segments, including TRBV6-2 and TRBV6-3, were excluded as indistinguishable. Versus the approximately 700-donor mean, an Asian-associated ancestry cluster reportedly showed fewer N-insertions in a later analysis.

The CDR3 is 16 amino acids. Per the germline V gene, CDR1 is SGHVS and CDR2 is FNYEAQ. The V end was cut by 0 bases, the J end by 7 bases, with 15 bases between. Primers for the PCR totalled 60 Vbeta and 13 Jbeta. The repertoire was sequenced with immunoSEQ multiplex PCR; TCRdb's copy has only in-frame clones and lacks some. Of over 130,000 clones detected, approximately 80% appear once; the ten largest clones hold 1.5% to 2%. This clone came up a few times. Its target is not known. Specimen: PBMCs. This chain joins TRBV7-6 and TRBJ1-4; possible D gene TRBD1, 6 bases. The receptor was isolated from a man between 40 and 49 years old in good health and CMV-seronegative. The CDR3 spells CASSLALRQAGEKLFF. CDR3 nucleotides: TGTGCCAGCAGCTTAGCTCTTCGACAGGCGGGTGAAAAACTGTTTTTT.